The rows below give T cell receptor beta chains drawn from one sample of a study of CD4 T cells in relation to SARS-CoV-2 and coronaviruses. The repertoire was sequenced with immunoSEQ multiplex PCR; TCRdb's copy has only in-frame clones and lacks some. Here the sample spans about 27,000 clones, 76% being singletons. No antigen has been assigned to these receptors. The sample comprised CD4+ T cells from PBMCs, cultured in vitro. These receptors originate from a human donor in good health. CDR3s include the opening cysteine and the closing phenylalanine or tryptophan. A D gene is named only where the DNA matches it firmly. Clone size is stated in some rows and not others, as once, few, many or a class when expanded.

clone size	V gene	D gene	J gene	CDR3 protein	CDR3 DNA
NA	TRBV12-3/TRBV12-4	NA	TRBJ2-7	CASSSQGGEQYF	TGTGCCAGCAGTTCACAGGGAGGCGAGCAGTACTTC
NA	TRBV5-1	NA	TRBJ2-5	CASSPGRHVTSETQYF	TGCGCCAGCAGCCCGGGACGGCATGTAACGTCAGAGACCCAGTACTTC
NA	TRBV5-1	NA	TRBJ1-2	CASSDPRVRGGYTF	TGCGCCAGCAGCGACCCGCGGGTCAGGGGAGGCTACACCTTC
NA	TRBV30	NA	TRBJ2-5	CAWSSGLASETQYF	TGTGCCTGGAGTTCAGGGCTAGCGTCAGAGACCCAGTACTTC
NA	TRBV18	TRBD1	TRBJ2-7	CASSSQGTGARGEQYF	TGTGCCAGCTCATCACAGGGGACAGGGGCCCGGGGCGAGCAGTACTTC
few	TRBV4-3	TRBD1	TRBJ1-5	CASSQQGGSGQPQHF	TGCGCCAGCAGCCAACAGGGGGGTTCAGGGCAGCCCCAGCATTTT
once	TRBV6-5	NA	TRBJ1-1	CASSYSVLGDTEAFF	TGTGCCAGCAGTTACTCGGTTCTAGGAGACACTGAAGCTTTCTTT
NA	TRBV7-9	NA	TRBJ2-2	CASSGQFTGELFF	TGTGCCAGCAGCGGACAGTTCACCGGGGAGCTGTTTTTT
NA	TRBV5-1	TRBD2	TRBJ2-1	CASSLSGTRAYNEQFF	TGCGCCAGCAGCTTGAGTGGGACTAGAGCCTACAATGAGCAGTTCTTC
NA	TRBV2	NA	TRBJ2-5	CASSEGTGETQYF	TGTGCCAGCAGTGAAGGGACCGGGGAGACCCAGTACTTC
NA	TRBV14	NA	TRBJ2-7	CASSHHITYEQYF	TGTGCCAGCAGCCACCACATTACCTACGAGCAGTACTTC
NA	TRBV5-4	NA	TRBJ2-1	CASSTLRAESKNNEQFF	TGTGCCAGCAGCACCCTCAGGGCAGAGTCTAAAAACAATGAGCAGTTCTTC
NA	TRBV9	NA	TRBJ2-2	CASSVEPTGELFF	TGTGCCAGCAGCGTAGAACCCACCGGGGAGCTGTTTTTT
NA	TRBV19	TRBD1	TRBJ2-2	CASYSLDRRNTGELFF	TGTGCCAGTTATTCCTTGGACAGGAGGAATACCGGGGAGCTGTTTTTT
NA	TRBV7-9	NA	TRBJ2-7	CASSQDGSYEQYF	TGTGCCAGCAGCCAGGACGGATCCTACGAGCAGTACTTC
NA	TRBV5-1	NA	TRBJ2-3	CASSIPGAGDTQYF	TGCGCCAGCAGCATCCCAGGGGCCGGGGATACGCAGTATTTT
NA	TRBV5-6	NA	TRBJ1-5	CASSGGSGRDQPQHF	TGTGCCAGCAGCGGGGGTTCTGGGCGGGATCAGCCCCAGCATTTT
NA	TRBV5-1	NA	TRBJ1-1	CASSFGFGGKNTEAFF	TGCGCCAGCAGCTTCGGCTTTGGCGGGAAGAACACTGAAGCTTTCTTT
NA	TRBV7-9	NA	TRBJ1-4	CASSPTGQSGVGEKLFF	TGTGCCAGCAGCCCCACGGGCCAGTCGGGAGTGGGTGAAAAACTGTTTTTT
NA	TRBV9	NA	TRBJ1-1	CASSARTANTEAFF	TGTGCCAGCAGCGCCCGTACAGCGAACACTGAAGCTTTCTTT
NA	TRBV6-2/TRBV6-3	TRBD1	TRBJ1-1	CASSTQGAGTEAFF	TGTGCCAGCAGTACACAGGGGGCCGGGACTGAAGCTTTCTTT
few	TRBV5-4	NA	TRBJ1-3	CASSLGQLGNTIYF	TGTGCCAGCAGCTTGGGGCAACTTGGAAACACCATATATTTT